This TCR beta chain was obtained from a study of tumor-infiltrating lymphocytes in primary liver carcinoma. Co-extraction of RNA and DNA was performed on roughly 20-34 mg of unsorted bulk tissue. With regard to this clonotype: Since no conserved phenylalanine or tryptophan closes the CDR3, a read error is the likely cause.

The CDR3 totals 13 residues. CDR1 and CDR2 from the germline V gene are SGHDN and FVKESK. A constant-region primer served to make TCR beta cDNA from around 500 ng total RNA. Researchers made the TCR beta libraries by running three nested multiplex PCR rounds with slightly modified ARM-PCR. Two initial PCR rounds of approximately 10 cycles each paired TRBV1-TRBV30 forward primers with a C-beta reverse primer. From the multiplex PCR reads, TCRdb called clonotypes with MiXCR, one entry per CDR3 protein. In the table there are 150,000 to 200,000 distinct CDR3 sequences, 85% of which are singletons. This TCR derives from a man in his forties with primary liver carcinoma and hepatitis B virus infection. Sequencing input: tumor tissue from primary liver carcinoma. V is TRBV14 and J is TRBJ1-2; D not certain. CDR3 sequence (DNA): TGTGCCAGTAGCCAAGATTTGGAGTCGGGCTACACCCTC. It translates to CASSQDLESGYTL.